This T cell receptor (beta chain) came from a study of graft-versus-host responses after intestinal transplantation. The CDR3 extends over 19 amino acids. Trimming cost V 2 bases and J 3 bases; bases outside gene matches: 9. Germline CDR1 reads LNHDA; CDR2 reads SQIVND (reference sequence). Sequencing used immunoSEQ multiplex PCR; TCRdb keeps in-frame clones, though not all of them. The sample has under 25,000 clones, roughly 86% seen once. The chain recombines TRBV19 with TRBJ2-1; TRBD2 agrees at 14 bases. Material: PBMCs, obtained about 230 days after intestinal transplant. The clonotype originates from a human patient who received an intestinal transplant, so some T cells may come from the graft donor. Written as DNA, the CDR3 is TGTGCCAGTAGTATACTCGGACTAGCGGGGGGATCGCTCTACAATGAGCAGTTCTTC. Amino acids: CASSILGLAGGSLYNEQFF. Complete variable domain (other parts from reference TRBV19 and TRBJ2-1): DGGITQSPKYLFRKEGQNVTLSCEQNLNHDAMYWYRQDPGQGLRLIYYSQIVNDFQKGDIAEGYSVSREKKESFPLTVTSAQKNPTAFYLCASSILGLAGGSLYNEQFFGPGTRLTVL.